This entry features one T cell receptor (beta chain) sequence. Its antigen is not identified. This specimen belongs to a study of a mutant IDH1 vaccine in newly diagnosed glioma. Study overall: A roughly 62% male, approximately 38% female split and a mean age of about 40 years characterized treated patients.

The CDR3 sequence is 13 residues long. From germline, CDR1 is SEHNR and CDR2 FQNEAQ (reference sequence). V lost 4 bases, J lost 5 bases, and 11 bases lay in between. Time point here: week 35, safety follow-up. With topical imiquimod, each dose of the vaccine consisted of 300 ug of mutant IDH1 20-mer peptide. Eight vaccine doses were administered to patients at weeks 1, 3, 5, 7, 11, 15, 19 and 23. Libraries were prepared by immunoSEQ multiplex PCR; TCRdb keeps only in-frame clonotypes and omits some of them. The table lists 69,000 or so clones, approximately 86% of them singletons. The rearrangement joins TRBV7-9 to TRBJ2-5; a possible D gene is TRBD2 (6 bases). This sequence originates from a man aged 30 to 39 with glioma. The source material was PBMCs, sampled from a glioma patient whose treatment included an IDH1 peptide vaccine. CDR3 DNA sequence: TGTGCCAGCAGCTCTCGGCGGGGTGAGACCCAGTACTTC. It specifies CASSSRRGETQYF.